The 29 T cell receptor beta chains given below trace back to one sample, sequenced in a study of T cells in localized non-small cell lung cancer (TCRdb year 2020). Library preparation was by the immunoSEQ multiplex PCR assay. TCRdb re-hosts the immuneACCESS table, in-frame sequences only. Its copies lack some clones; in the studies checked, an unresolved V gene accounts for under half of them, and the cause for the rest is not known. The sample table shows about 39,000 clones, and around 75% are seen once. Jointly, the top ten make up approximately 30% of the sample. The source material was PBMCs, sampled before any cancer treatment. The receptors originated from a woman aged 40 to 75 with stage II squamous cell lung carcinoma.

This chain joins TRBV2 and TRBJ2-1; D is perhaps TRBD2 (6 bases). CDR3 length: 14 residues. CDR1 and CDR2 (germline): SNHLY, FYNNEI. Trimming left V 8 bases short and J 1 base short, with 12 bases between. The CDR3 region has the DNA TGTGCCAGCTCCCCTAGCGAATCCTACAATGAGCAGTTCTTC. Translation gives CASSPSESYNEQFF.

The rearrangement uses TRBV29-1 and TRBJ1-5; D is perhaps TRBD1 (5 bases). Germline values: CDR1 SQVTM, CDR2 ANQGSEA. The CDR3 contains 12 residues. Trimming left V 7 bases short and J 4 bases short, with 11 bases between. CDR3 amino acids: CSALDTNQPQHF. In DNA, the CDR3 is TGCAGCGCTCTGGACACTAATCAGCCCCAGCATTTT.

This clone turned up a few times. This chain links TRBV7-2 with TRBJ1-5; D remains ambiguous. V shed 4 bases and J shed 4 bases, with 8 bases lying between them. Germline assignment: CDR1 SGHTA and CDR2 FQGNSA. The CDR3 contains 13 residues. This CDR3 reads CASSSQENQPQHF. The CDR3 nucleotides read TGTGCCAGCAGCTCCCAGGAGAATCAGCCCCAGCATTTT.

The CDR3, as DNA: TGTGCCAGCAGTGAAGCGCTTCTGGGGGCCCAGCATTTT. Translating gives CASSEALLGAQHF. V usage is TRBV6-1 and J usage is TRBJ1-5, with D perhaps matching TRBD1 (5 bases). Looked up from germline, CDR1 is MNHNS and CDR2 is SASEGT. The CDR3 contains 13 residues. V was trimmed by 0 bases and J by 11 bases, leaving 11 bases between them.

The CDR3, as DNA: TGCGCCAGCAGCCGAGGGGTCGGCACTGCCCACGAGCAGTACGTC. Translated: CASSRGVGTAHEQYV. The chain couples TRBV5-1 to TRBJ2-7; D might be TRBD1 or TRBD2, each matching 5 bases. There are 15 residues in the CDR3. Trimming removed 4 bases at V and 5 bases at J, with 19 bases between. Germline V gene data show CDR1 as SGHRS and CDR2 as YFSETQ.

The genes are TRBV7-9 and TRBJ2-1; D might be TRBD2 (5 bases). CDR1 is SEHNR, CDR2 FQNEAQ, per germline (reference sequence). This CDR3 region has 14 residues. Trimming shortened V by 1 base and J by 4 bases, and 8 bases separated the two germline ends. CDR3 sequence reads: CASSLVTGYNEQFF. CDR3 nucleotides: TGTGCCAGCAGCTTAGTGACGGGGTACAATGAGCAGTTCTTC.

CDR3 bases: TGTGCCAGTGGCCCCGGGACAGGGGACTCAGAGCAGTTCTTC. Amino acid sequence: CASGPGTGDSEQFF. The gene calls are TRBV19 and TRBJ2-1; 10 bases map to TRBD1. Germline V gene sequence: CDR1 LNHDA, CDR2 SQIVND (reference sequence). The CDR3 extends over 14 amino acids. The V gene end was trimmed by 8 bases and the J gene end by 10 bases; junction bases not matched to a gene: 11.

The chain links TRBV5-1 to TRBJ1-6; 7 nucleotides match TRBD1. CDR1 is SGHRS, CDR2 YFSETQ, per germline. V was pared by 4 bases and J by 0 bases, with 19 bases of the junction left unmatched. The CDR3 is 21 amino acids. CDR3 residues: CASSQGTVRTLLSSYNSPLHF. As DNA, the CDR3 is TGCGCCAGCAGCCAGGGGACAGTTCGGACCTTACTGAGCTCCTATAATTCACCCCTCCACTTT.

This clone was seen more than once but under ten times. The chain links TRBV2 to TRBJ1-1; tentative D call: TRBD1 (5 bases). V was clipped by 7 bases and J by 3 bases, with 12 bases between them. The CDR3 consists of 13 residues. Germline CDR1 SNHLY, CDR2 FYNNEI. The DNA for the CDR3 is TGTGCCAGCACCTTAGTACAGGACACTGAAGCTTTCTTT. Its protein product is CASTLVQDTEAFF.

A note on this clone: A clone one base away is much larger, so this may be a read error. The gene calls are TRBV6-5 and TRBJ1-1, with D unresolved. V lost 4 bases, J lost 14 bases, and 20 bases lay in between. Germline-derived CDR1 and CDR2 are MNHEY and SVGAGI. The CDR3 is 13 amino acids. For the CDR3, the DNA is TGTGCCAGCAGTTTCCAACCACGATCGACGGTATTCTTT. Protein product: CASSFQPRSTVFF.

The CDR3: CASRPGLADTYEQYV. In DNA, the CDR3 is TGTGCCAGCAGGCCGGGACTAGCGGACACCTACGAGCAGTACGTC. J is TRBJ2-7 and V is TRBV6-5; 11 nucleotides agree with TRBD2. This CDR3 comprises 15 residues. The ends lost 6 bases at V and 2 bases at J; junction bases unmatched: 6. CDR1 and CDR2 from the germline V gene are MNHEY and SVGAGI.

The V call is TRBV28, the J call TRBJ2-7; 8 bases map to TRBD2. In germline, CDR1 is MDHEN, CDR2 SYDVKM. Unmatched junction bases numbered 6, after V lost 2 bases and J lost 3 bases. The CDR3 totals 15 residues. CDR3 DNA: TGTGCCAGCAGTTTAGGGACTAGGGGGGTCTACGAGCAGTACGTC. Translating gives CASSLGTRGVYEQYV.

The genes are TRBV27 and TRBJ2-1, with 11 bases that match TRBD2. With V trimmed by 10 bases and J by 3 bases, 8 bases remained unmatched. The germline V gene has CDR1 MNHEY and CDR2 SMNVEV (reference sequence). The CDR3 has 15 residues. This chain's CDR3 is CATRGLAEYYNEQFF. CDR3 sequence (DNA): TGTGCCACCCGGGGACTAGCGGAATACTACAATGAGCAGTTCTTC.

V is TRBV7-2 and J is TRBJ2-5; D ambiguous. The CDR3 runs 13 residues. Germline CDR1 reads SGHTA; CDR2 reads FQGNSA. With 5 bases removed from V and 1 base from J, the gap between germline ends came to 8 bases. CDR3 in amino acids: CASSPGGQETQYF. The DNA for the CDR3 is TGTGCCAGCAGCCCAGGCGGCCAAGAGACCCAGTACTTC.

This sequence joins TRBV7-9 and TRBJ2-5; D uncertain. CDR3 size: 13 residues. V was pared by 5 bases and J by 3 bases, with 10 bases between. CDR1 is SEHNR, CDR2 FQNEAQ, per germline (reference sequence). The DNA of the CDR3 is TGTGCCAGCAGCGCCTATGCGAAAGAGACCCAGTACTTC. Translated: CASSAYAKETQYF. The full variable domain, completed using reference TRBV7-9 and TRBJ2-5, is DTGVSQNPRHKITKRGQNVTFRCDPISEHNRLYWYRQTLGQGPEFLTYFQNEAQLEKSRLLSDRFSAERPKGSFSTLEIQRTEQGDSAMYLCASSAYAKETQYFGPGTRLLVL.

J is TRBJ2-1 and V is TRBV7-8; a possible D gene is TRBD2 (6 bases). CDR1 is SGHVS, CDR2 FQNEAQ, per germline. Trimming left V 1 base short and J 6 bases short, with 13 bases between. The CDR3 covers 15 residues. CDR3 in amino acids: CASSLGLALGNEQFF. CDR3 DNA: TGTGCCAGCAGCTTAGGGCTAGCGCTTGGCAATGAGCAGTTCTTC.

The rearrangement joins TRBV27 to TRBJ2-1, with D unresolved. CDR3 length: 15 residues. Per germline, CDR1 MNHEY and CDR2 SMNVEV (reference sequence). V dropped 0 bases and J dropped 5 bases, with 11 bases sitting between them. CDR3 region: CASSLSGPYDNEQFF. DNA for the CDR3: TGTGCCAGCAGTTTATCAGGCCCGTACGACAATGAGCAGTTCTTC.

The rearrangement uses TRBV19 and TRBJ1-5; D is possibly TRBD1 (5 bases). V dropped 1 base and J dropped 0 bases, with 25 bases sitting between them. Per germline, CDR1 LNHDA and CDR2 SQIVND (reference sequence). The CDR3 has 21 residues. CDR3 in amino acids: CASSIAGVGFEAGYSNQPQHF. The CDR3 region has the DNA TGTGCCAGTAGTATAGCTGGGGTTGGTTTCGAGGCAGGGTATAGCAATCAGCCCCAGCATTTT. Variable domain in full (rest from reference TRBV19 and TRBJ1-5): DGGITQSPKYLFRKEGQNVTLSCEQNLNHDAMYWYRQDPGQGLRLIYYSQIVNDFQKGDIAEGYSVSREKKESFPLTVTSAQKNPTAFYLCASSIAGVGFEAGYSNQPQHFGDGTRLSIL.

This chain uses TRBV5-6 with TRBJ1-3, with a possible D match to TRBD1 (5 bases). The CDR3 totals 17 residues. Germline V gene lookup returns CDR1 SGHDT and CDR2 YYEEEE. The V gene lost 4 bases and the J gene lost 4 bases, with 21 bases spanning the gap. The CDR3 loop reads CASSRPGTGRYGNTIYF. The CDR3 region has the DNA TGTGCCAGCAGCCGTCCCGGGACGGGGCGGTACGGAAACACCATATATTTT.

This chain uses TRBV6-1 with TRBJ2-2; D is perhaps TRBD1 (5 bases). CDR1 MNHNS and CDR2 SASEGT come from the germline V gene. Trimming removed 4 bases at V and 7 bases at J, with 19 bases between. CDR3 size: 16 residues. The CDR3 bases are TGTGCCAGCAGTGCAGGGTGGTCAGGCCCAAGCGGGGAGCTGTTTTTT. This codes for CASSAGWSGPSGELFF.

The chain joins TRBV19 to TRBJ1-5; 9 nucleotides match TRBD1. V lost 2 bases and J lost 1; bases outside the gene matches: 18. The V gene's germline CDR1 is LNHDA and CDR2 SQIVND (reference sequence). The CDR3 is made up of 21 amino acids. CDR3 coding DNA: TGTGCCAGTAGTATAATGCCGGGACAGGGCTTTGGGATTTGGAGCAATCAGCCCCAGCATTTT. It translates to CASSIMPGQGFGIWSNQPQHF. Filled out from reference TRBV19 and TRBJ1-5, the complete variable domain reads DGGITQSPKYLFRKEGQNVTLSCEQNLNHDAMYWYRQDPGQGLRLIYYSQIVNDFQKGDIAEGYSVSREKKESFPLTVTSAQKNPTAFYLCASSIMPGQGFGIWSNQPQHFGDGTRLSIL.

The V call is TRBV4-2, the J call TRBJ2-5; D uncertain. The length of the CDR3 is 13 residues. Germline V CDR1 and CDR2: LGHNA, YNFKEQ. V lost 2 bases and J 2 bases, leaving 6 bases between the germline ends. This CDR3 is CASSQLSQETQYF. Here the CDR3 DNA reads TGTGCCAGCAGCCAACTCTCTCAAGAGACCCAGTACTTC.

The V gene is TRBV27, the J gene TRBJ1-5; D uncertain. The CDR3 has 13 amino acids. V was pared by 5 bases and J by 5 bases, with 10 bases between. Germline V lookup: CDR1 MNHEY, CDR2 SMNVEV (reference sequence). DNA of the CDR3: TGTGCCAGCAGTCAACAAGATTATCAGCCCCAGCATTTT. It encodes CASSQQDYQPQHF.

The chain joins TRBV4-2 to TRBJ1-5; 9 bases match TRBD1. CDR1 and CDR2 from the germline V gene are LGHNA and YNFKEQ. This CDR3 spans 18 amino acids. V dropped 2 bases and J dropped 4; count of bases not matched to a gene: 12. Written as DNA, the CDR3 is TGTGCCAGCAGCCAACTTCTAGCAGGGACAGGGCTGAATCAGCCCCAGCATTTT. Protein sequence: CASSQLLAGTGLNQPQHF.

This clone occurred once. The chain is built from TRBV5-4 and TRBJ2-2, with a possible D match to TRBD2 (7 bases). V was shortened by 4 bases and J by 5 bases, with 15 bases between the two germline ends. Germline CDR1 and CDR2: SGHNT and YYREEE (reference sequence). The CDR3 covers 15 residues. CDR3 in amino acids: CASSQAGAWTGELFF. The CDR3 DNA reads TGTGCCAGCAGCCAGGCGGGGGCTTGGACCGGGGAGCTGTTTTTT. The full variable domain, in which reference TRBV5-4 and TRBJ2-2 provide the parts outside the CDR3, is ETGVTQSPTHLIKTRGQQVTLRCSSQSGHNTVSWYQQALGQGPQFIFQYYREEENGRGNFPPRFSGLQFPNYSSELNVNALELDDSALYLCASSQAGAWTGELFFGEGSRLTVL.

There are a few counts of this clone. This rearrangement joins TRBV15 to TRBJ2-5, with D possibly matching TRBD2 (7 bases). The germline V and J ends were trimmed by 5 bases and 5 bases, with 21 bases remaining between them. The germline CDR1 and CDR2 sequences are LNHNV and YYDKDF (reference sequence). There are 16 residues in the CDR3. The DNA of the CDR3 is TGTGCCACCAGCCTTGGGGGGGCGGGTCCGGTGGAGACCCAGTACTTC. Its protein is CATSLGGAGPVETQYF.

Only a few counts were recorded for this clone. The V and J genes are TRBV9 and TRBJ1-2; 10 positions agree with TRBD1. Germline V gene data show CDR1 as SGDLS and CDR2 as YYNGEE. With 4 bases clipped from V and 6 bases from J, the junction kept 12 bases outside the gene matches. There are 16 residues in the CDR3. In nucleotides, the CDR3 is TGTGCCAGCAGCATAACCGGGACAGGGGTGGACGATGGCTACACCTTC. Protein sequence: CASSITGTGVDDGYTF.

This clone was observed once. The V gene is TRBV7-9, the J gene TRBJ2-5; 8 nucleotides match TRBD1. This CDR3 is built from 13 residues. J gave up 5 bases and V 5 bases, and 4 bases lay outside the gene matches. Germline CDR1 reads SEHNR; CDR2 reads FQNEAQ (reference sequence). The CDR3 nucleotides are TGTGCCAGCAGCCTGACAGGGGCGGAGACCCAGTACTTC. It specifies CASSLTGAETQYF.

This chain uses TRBV27 with TRBJ2-1; D possibly corresponds to TRBD2 (5 bases). Germline V lookup: CDR1 MNHEY, CDR2 SMNVEV (reference sequence). Between the trimmed V and J ends, which lost 5 bases and 2 bases, there was a span of 19 bases. The CDR3 loop spans 17 amino acids. The DNA for the CDR3 is TGTGCCAGCAGTCCATTAGGGCAGAGCGGTACCTACAATGAGCAGTTCTTC. This sequence encodes CASSPLGQSGTYNEQFF.